This T cell receptor (beta chain) was obtained from a study of blood T cell repertoires in COVID-19. Sequencing used immunoSEQ multiplex PCR; TCRdb keeps in-frame clones, though not all of them. Seen here are a few hundred thousand clones, around 84% observed once, and the top ten hold about 6.9%. Exposed participants came across a COVID-19 case within 2 weeks before study entry. The specimen sequenced was PBMCs or T cells enriched from blood (not recorded which). This clonotype was obtained from a woman between 45 and 65 years old who had been exposed to COVID-19.

The CDR3 is CASSFRAAANYGYTF. The DNA for the CDR3 is TGTGCCAGCAGCTTTAGGGCAGCGGCGAACTATGGCTACACCTTC. J is TRBJ1-2 and V is TRBV5-4; no clear D. The V gene lost 2 bases and the J gene lost 2 bases, with 13 bases spanning the gap. CDR3 length: 15 residues. Germline V gene lookup returns CDR1 SGHNT and CDR2 YYREEE (reference sequence).